This T cell receptor (beta chain) was retrieved from a study of cytomegalovirus exposure and HLA in healthy donors. Overall study results and limits: Available immune exposure information was restricted to CMV serostatus only. In a later analysis, across HLA loci, associated TCR counts were highest for DRB1, lowest for HLA-C. A prior analysis recorded that most TCR beta V segments were productive about 87% or about 30% of the time.

A note on this clone: The antigen is unknown.

The germline V gene has CDR1 MNHNY and CDR2 SVGAGI (reference sequence). V was pared by 0 bases and J by 3 bases, with 14 bases between. The CDR3 consists of 16 residues. 13 Jbeta primers and 60 Vbeta primers were used for the PCR. The data were produced by immunoSEQ multiplex PCR, yet TCRdb's version contains in-frame clones alone and is incomplete. The sample yields about 110,000 clones, more than 75% seen once. The J gene is TRBJ1-2, the V gene TRBV6-6; D remains unclear. This clonotype was sampled from a man aged 35-49 years in good health and CMV-seronegative. Sequenced sample: PBMCs. The CDR3 DNA is TGTGCCAGCAGTTACTCGAGAGGGAGCCCTGACTATGGCTACACCTTC. Its translation: CASSYSRGSPDYGYTF.